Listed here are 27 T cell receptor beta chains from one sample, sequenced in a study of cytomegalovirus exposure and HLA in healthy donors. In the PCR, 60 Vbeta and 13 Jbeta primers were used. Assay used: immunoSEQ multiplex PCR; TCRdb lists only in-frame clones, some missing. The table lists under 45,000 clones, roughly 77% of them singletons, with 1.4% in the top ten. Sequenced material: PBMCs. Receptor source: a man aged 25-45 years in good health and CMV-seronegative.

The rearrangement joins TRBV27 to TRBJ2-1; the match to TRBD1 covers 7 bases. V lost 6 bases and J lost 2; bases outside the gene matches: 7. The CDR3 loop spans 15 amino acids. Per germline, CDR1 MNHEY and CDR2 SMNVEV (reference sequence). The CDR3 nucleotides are TGTGCCAGCAGGGAGTACGGGACAGCCTACAATGAGCAGTTCTTC. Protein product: CASREYGTAYNEQFF.

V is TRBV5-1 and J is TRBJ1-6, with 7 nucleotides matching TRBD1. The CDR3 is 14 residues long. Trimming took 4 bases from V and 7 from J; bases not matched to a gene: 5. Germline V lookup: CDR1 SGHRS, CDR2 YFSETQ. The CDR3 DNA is TGCGCCAGCAGCCGGGACAGAGACAATTCACCCCTCCACTTT. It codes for CASSRDRDNSPLHF. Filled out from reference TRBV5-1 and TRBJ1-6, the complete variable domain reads KAGVTQTPRYLIKTRGQQVTLSCSPISGHRSVSWYQQTPGQGLQFLFEYFSETQRNKGNFPGRFSGRQFSNSRSEMNVSTLELGDSALYLCASSRDRDNSPLHFGNGTRLTVT.

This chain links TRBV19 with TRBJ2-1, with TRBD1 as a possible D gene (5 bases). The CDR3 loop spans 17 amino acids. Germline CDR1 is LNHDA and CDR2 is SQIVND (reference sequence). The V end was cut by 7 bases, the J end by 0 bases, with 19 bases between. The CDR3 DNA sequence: TGTGCCAGTAATCCCGGACAAGGCAGGTCCTCCTACAATGAGCAGTTCTTC. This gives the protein CASNPGQGRSSYNEQFF.

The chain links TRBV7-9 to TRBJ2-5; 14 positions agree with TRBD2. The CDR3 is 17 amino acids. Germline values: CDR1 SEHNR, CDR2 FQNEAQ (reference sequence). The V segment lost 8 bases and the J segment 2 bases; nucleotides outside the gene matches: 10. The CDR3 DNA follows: TGTGCCAGCCGCTCCGGGACTAGCGGGAGTCTTCAAGAGACCCAGTACTTC. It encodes CASRSGTSGSLQETQYF.

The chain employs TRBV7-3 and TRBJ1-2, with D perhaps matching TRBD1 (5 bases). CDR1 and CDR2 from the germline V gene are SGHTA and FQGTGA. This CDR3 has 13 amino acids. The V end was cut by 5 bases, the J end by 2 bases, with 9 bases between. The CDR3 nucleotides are TGTGCCAGCAGCCCGACAGTGAACTATGGCTACACCTTC. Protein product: CASSPTVNYGYTF.

The CDR3 spells CAIRSGPIAKNIQYF. In DNA form, the CDR3 reads TGTGCCATCAGATCCGGTCCTATAGCCAAAAACATTCAGTACTTC. The genes are TRBV10-3 and TRBJ2-4; D gene ambiguous. Germline-derived CDR1 and CDR2 are ENHRY and SYGVKD. V shed 6 bases and J shed 0 bases, with 12 bases lying between them. CDR3 size: 15 residues.

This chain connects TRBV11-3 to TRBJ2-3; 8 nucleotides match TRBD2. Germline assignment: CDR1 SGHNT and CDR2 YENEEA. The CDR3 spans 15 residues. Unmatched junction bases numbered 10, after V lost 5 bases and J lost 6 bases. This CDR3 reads CASSPRGGRSDTQYF. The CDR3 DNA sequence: TGTGCCAGCAGCCCGCGCGGGGGGCGGAGTGATACGCAGTATTTT.

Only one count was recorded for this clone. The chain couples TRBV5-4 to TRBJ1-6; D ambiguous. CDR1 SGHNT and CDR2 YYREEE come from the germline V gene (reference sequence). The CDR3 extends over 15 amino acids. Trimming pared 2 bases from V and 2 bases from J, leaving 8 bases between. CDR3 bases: TGTGCCAGCAGCTTTGGGCAGCCCTATAATTCACCCCTCCACTTT. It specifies CASSFGQPYNSPLHF.

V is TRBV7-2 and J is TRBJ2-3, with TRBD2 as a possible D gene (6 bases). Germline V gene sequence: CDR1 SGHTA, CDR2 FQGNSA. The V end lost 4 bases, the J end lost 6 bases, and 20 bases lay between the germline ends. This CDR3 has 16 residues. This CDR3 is CASSWGLGPGEDTQYF. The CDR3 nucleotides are TGTGCCAGCAGCTGGGGTTTGGGCCCGGGAGAGGATACGCAGTATTTT.

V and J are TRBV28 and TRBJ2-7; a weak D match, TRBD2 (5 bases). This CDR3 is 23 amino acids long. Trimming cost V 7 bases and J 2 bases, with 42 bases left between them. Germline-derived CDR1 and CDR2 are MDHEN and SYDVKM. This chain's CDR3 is CASTSSPTTSPVRLSFSPYEQYF. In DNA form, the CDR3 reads TGTGCCAGCACCTCTAGCCCGACCACCTCACCCGTTAGGTTATCATTTAGTCCCTACGAGCAGTACTTC. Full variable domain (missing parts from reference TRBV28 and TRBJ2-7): DVKVTQSSRYLVKRTGEKVFLECVQDMDHENMFWYRQDPGLGLRLIYFSYDVKMKEKGDIPEGYSVSREKKERFSLILESASTNQTSMYLCASTSSPTTSPVRLSFSPYEQYFGPGTRLTVT.

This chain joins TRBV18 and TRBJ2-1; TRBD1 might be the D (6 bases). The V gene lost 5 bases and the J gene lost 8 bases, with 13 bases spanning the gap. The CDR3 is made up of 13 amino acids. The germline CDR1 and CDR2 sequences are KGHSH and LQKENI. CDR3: CASSWFRGDEQFF. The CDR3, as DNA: TGTGCCAGCTCATGGTTCAGGGGCGATGAGCAGTTCTTC.

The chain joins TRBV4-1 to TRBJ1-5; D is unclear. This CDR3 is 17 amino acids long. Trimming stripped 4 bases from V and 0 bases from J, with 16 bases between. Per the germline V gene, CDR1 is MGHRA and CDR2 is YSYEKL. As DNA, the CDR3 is TGCGCCAGCAGCCTCGTAGACGGGTACGATAGCAATCAGCCCCAGCATTTT. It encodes CASSLVDGYDSNQPQHF.

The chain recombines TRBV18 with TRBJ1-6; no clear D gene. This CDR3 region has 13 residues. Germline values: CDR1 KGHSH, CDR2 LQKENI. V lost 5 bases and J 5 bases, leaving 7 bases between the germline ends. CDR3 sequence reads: CASSYKNNSPLHF. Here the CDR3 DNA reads TGTGCCAGCTCATACAAAAATAATTCACCCCTCCACTTT.

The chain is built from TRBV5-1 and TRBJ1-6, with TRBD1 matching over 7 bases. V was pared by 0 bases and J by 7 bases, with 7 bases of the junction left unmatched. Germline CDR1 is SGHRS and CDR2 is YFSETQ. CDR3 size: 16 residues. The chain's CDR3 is CASSLAAGQRNSPLHF. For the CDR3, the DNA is TGCGCCAGCAGCTTGGCCGCGGGACAGAGAAATTCACCCCTCCACTTT.

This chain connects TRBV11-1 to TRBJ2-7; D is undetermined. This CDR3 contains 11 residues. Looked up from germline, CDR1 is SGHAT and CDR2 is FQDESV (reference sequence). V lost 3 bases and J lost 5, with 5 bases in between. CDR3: CASSLRDEQYF. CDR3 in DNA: TGTGCCAGCAGCTTGAGAGACGAGCAGTACTTC.

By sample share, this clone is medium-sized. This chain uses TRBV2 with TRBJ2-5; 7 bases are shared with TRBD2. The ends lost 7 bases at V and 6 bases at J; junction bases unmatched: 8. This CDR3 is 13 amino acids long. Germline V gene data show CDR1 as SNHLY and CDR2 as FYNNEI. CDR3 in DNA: TGTGCCAGCACCGGCGGGAGTTCCCAGACCCAGTACTTC. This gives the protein CASTGGSSQTQYF.

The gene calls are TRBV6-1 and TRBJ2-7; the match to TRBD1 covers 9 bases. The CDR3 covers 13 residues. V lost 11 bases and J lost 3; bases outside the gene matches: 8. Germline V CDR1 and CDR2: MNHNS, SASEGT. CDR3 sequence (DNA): TGTGCCGGCGGGACAGGGTATATCTACGAGCAGTACTTC. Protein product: CAGGTGYIYEQYF.

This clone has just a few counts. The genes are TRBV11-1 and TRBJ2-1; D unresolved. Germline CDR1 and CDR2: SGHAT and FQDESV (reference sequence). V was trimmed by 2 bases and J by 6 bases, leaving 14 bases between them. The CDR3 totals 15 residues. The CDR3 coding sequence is TGTGCCAGCAGCTTAAGAGCGTGGCTTGGCAATGAGCAGTTCTTC. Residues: CASSLRAWLGNEQFF.

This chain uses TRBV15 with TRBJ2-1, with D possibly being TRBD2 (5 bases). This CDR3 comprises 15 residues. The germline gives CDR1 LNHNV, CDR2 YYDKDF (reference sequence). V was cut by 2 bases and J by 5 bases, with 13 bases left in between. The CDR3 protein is CATSRSYGENNEQFF. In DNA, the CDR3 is TGTGCCACCAGCAGATCTTACGGGGAGAACAATGAGCAGTTCTTC.

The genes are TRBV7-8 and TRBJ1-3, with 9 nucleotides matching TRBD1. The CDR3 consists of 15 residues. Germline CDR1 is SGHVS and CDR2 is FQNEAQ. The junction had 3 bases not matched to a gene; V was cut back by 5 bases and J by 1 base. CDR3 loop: CASSQQGASGNTIYF. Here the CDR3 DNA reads TGTGCCAGCAGCCAACAGGGGGCGTCTGGAAACACCATATATTTT.

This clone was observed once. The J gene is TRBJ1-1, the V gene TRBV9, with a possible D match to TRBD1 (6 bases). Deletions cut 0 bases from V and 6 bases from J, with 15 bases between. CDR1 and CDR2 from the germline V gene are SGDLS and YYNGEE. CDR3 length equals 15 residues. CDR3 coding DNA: TGTGCCAGCAGCGTAGGAGGAGAGGGGGTCCCTGAAGCTTTCTTT. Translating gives CASSVGGEGVPEAFF.

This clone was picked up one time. The CDR3 bases are TGTGCCTGGAGTCTTTCTCCGGGACAGGGCCGCTACGAGCAGTACTTC. Its translation: CAWSLSPGQGRYEQYF. This chain uses TRBV30 with TRBJ2-7; the match to TRBD1 covers 9 bases. Trimming at V came to 2 bases and at J to 3 bases, leaving 11 bases not matched to a gene. The germline CDR1 and CDR2 sequences are GTSNPN and SVGIG (reference sequence). This CDR3 spans 16 amino acids.

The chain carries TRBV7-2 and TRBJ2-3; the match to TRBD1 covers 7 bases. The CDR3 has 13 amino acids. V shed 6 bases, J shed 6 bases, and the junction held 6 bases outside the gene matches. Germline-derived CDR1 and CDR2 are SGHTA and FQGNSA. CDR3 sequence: CASRSTGSDTQYF. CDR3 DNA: TGTGCCAGCAGGTCGACAGGGTCGGATACGCAGTATTTT.

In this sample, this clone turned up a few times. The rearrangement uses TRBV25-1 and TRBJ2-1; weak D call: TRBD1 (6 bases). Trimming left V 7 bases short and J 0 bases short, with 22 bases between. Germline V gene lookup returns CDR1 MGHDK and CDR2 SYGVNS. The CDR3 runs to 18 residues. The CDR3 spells CASKSQIGQRNSYNEQFF. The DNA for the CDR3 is TGTGCCAGCAAATCTCAGATTGGACAGCGTAACTCCTACAATGAGCAGTTCTTC.

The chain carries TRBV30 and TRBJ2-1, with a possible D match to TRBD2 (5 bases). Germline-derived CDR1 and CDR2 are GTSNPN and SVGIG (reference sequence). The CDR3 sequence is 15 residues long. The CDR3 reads CASAPGVPSYNEQFF. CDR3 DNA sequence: TGTGCTTCCGCCCCCGGGGTCCCCTCCTACAATGAGCAGTTCTTC.

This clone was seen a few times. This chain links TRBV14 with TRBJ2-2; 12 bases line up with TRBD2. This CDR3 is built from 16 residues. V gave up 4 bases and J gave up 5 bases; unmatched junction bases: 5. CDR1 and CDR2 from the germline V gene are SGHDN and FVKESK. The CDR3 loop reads CASSPTGTSGTGELFF. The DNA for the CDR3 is TGTGCCAGCAGCCCCACCGGGACTAGCGGGACCGGGGAGCTGTTTTTT.

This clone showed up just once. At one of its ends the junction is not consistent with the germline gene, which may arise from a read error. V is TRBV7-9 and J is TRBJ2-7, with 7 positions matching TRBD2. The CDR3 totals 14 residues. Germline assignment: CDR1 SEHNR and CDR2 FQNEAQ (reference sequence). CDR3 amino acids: CSSSTTPGRYEQYF. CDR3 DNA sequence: TGTTCCAGCAGCACCACTCCCGGGAGGTACGAGCAGTACTTC.